The clone carrying this T cell receptor beta chain occurred once. Germline is not matched at one junction end, which may reflect a read error. These data belong to a study of blood T cell repertoires in COVID-19. Study information: From T cells, B-cell-depleted T cells, or PBMCs came the material, which was cDNA or gDNA.

TCRdb keeps only in-frame clones here, not all; method: immunoSEQ multiplex PCR. The data contain about 11,000 clones, just over 70% of them seen just once; the ten biggest clones take up 5% to 7.5%. The CDR3 runs 16 residues. Per the germline V gene, CDR1 is SGHRS and CDR2 is YFSETQ. The sample comprised peripheral blood. The V and J genes are TRBV5-1 and TRBJ1-6; D is unclear. The receptor comes from a man aged 55 to 70 with COVID-19, enrolled during active disease. CDR3 region: CANSFLEVDLGSPLHF. The DNA of the CDR3 is TGCGCCAACAGCTTTTTGGAGGTAGACCTTGGGTCACCCCTCCACTTT.